Listed below are T cell receptor beta chains from one sample, sequenced in a study of blood T cell repertoires in COVID-19. The repertoire was sequenced with immunoSEQ multiplex PCR; TCRdb's copy has only in-frame clones and lacks some. Among nearly 350,000 clones listed, about 89% were seen once. The sequencing input was peripheral blood. The receptors were sampled from a woman between 50 and 59 years old with COVID-19, enrolled during active disease. Each CDR3 is given with its conserved first and last residue. Fields, in order: D gene, J gene, CDR3 length, clone size, V gene, CDR3 protein, CDR3 DNA. A D gene is named only where the DNA matches it firmly. For some rows the clone size is stated as once, few or many, or as a class when expanded; others skip it.

NA TRBJ1-2 14 NA TRBV10-3 CAISEVVEVYGYTF TGTGCCATCAGTGAGGTTGTCGAGGTCTATGGCTACACCTTC
NA TRBJ1-1 14 once TRBV5-6 CASSFMEMNTEAFF TGTGCCAGCAGCTTTATGGAGATGAACACTGAAGCTTTCTTT
TRBD2 TRBJ2-2 16 NA TRBV5-4 CASSRGGHINTGELFF TGTGCCAGCAGCCGGGGGGGACATATTAACACCGGGGAGCTGTTTTTT
NA TRBJ1-2 16 NA TRBV6-1 CASSDQSGATFGGYTF TGTGCCAGCAGTGACCAGTCAGGGGCGACTTTCGGGGGCTACACCTTC
TRBD2 TRBJ2-5 15 NA TRBV30 CAWSVLAGGRETQYF TGTGCCTGGAGTGTACTAGCGGGAGGGCGGGAGACCCAGTACTTC
NA TRBJ2-7 15 NA TRBV11-2 CASSTGHIISYEQYF TGTGCCAGCAGCACCGGACACATAATTTCCTACGAGCAGTACTTC
TRBD2 TRBJ2-1 13 NA TRBV12-3/TRBV12-4 CASSLRGGTSKFF TGTGCCAGCAGTTTAAGAGGCGGGACTAGTAAATTCTTC
TRBD1 TRBJ2-7 14 NA TRBV6-5 CASRGGQGAYEQYF TGTGCCAGCCGGGGAGGACAGGGGGCTTACGAGCAGTACTTC
TRBD2 TRBJ2-7 15 NA TRBV10-3 CAIRASGDSSYEQYF TGTGCCATCAGGGCTAGCGGGGACAGCTCCTACGAGCAGTACTTC
NA TRBJ2-1 12 NA TRBV5-1 CASSWGDREQFF TGCGCCAGCAGCTGGGGAGACAGGGAGCAGTTCTTC
TRBD2 TRBJ2-7 15 NA TRBV9 CASSVGLAGEYEQYF TGTGCCAGCAGCGTAGGGTTAGCGGGGGAGTACGAGCAGTACTTC
NA TRBJ2-5 13 NA TRBV10-3 CAITRSISETQYF TGTGCCATCACCAGGTCCATCTCGGAGACCCAGTACTTC
TRBD1 TRBJ2-3 15 NA TRBV5-1 CASSPGQGRSDTQYF TGCGCCAGCAGCCCAGGACAGGGTCGATCAGATACGCAGTATTTT
NA TRBJ2-7 13 few TRBV5-1 CASSLDRGMGQYF TGCGCCAGCAGCTTGGATCGGGGGATGGGGCAGTACTTC
NA TRBJ1-6 13 once TRBV10-3 CAISGSLNSPLHF TGTGCCATCAGTGGTAGTCTCAATTCACCCCTCCACTTT
NA TRBJ1-6 16 NA TRBV3-1/TRBV3-2 CASSQGRGSYNSPLHF TGTGCCAGCAGCCAAGGTCGGGGCTCCTATAATTCACCCCTCCACTTT
TRBD2 TRBJ2-2 18 NA TRBV7-6 CASSLSVTGGRATGELFF TGTGCCAGCAGCTTAAGTGTCACCGGCGGGAGGGCCACCGGGGAGCTGTTTTTT
NA TRBJ1-2 14 NA TRBV19 CASLQMGQLDGYTF TGTGCCAGTCTACAGATGGGGCAGTTGGATGGCTACACCTTC
TRBD1 TRBJ1-5 15 NA TRBV18 CASSPSGQGGQPQHF TGTGCCAGCTCACCTTCTGGACAGGGCGGACAGCCCCAGCATTTT
NA TRBJ2-3 11 NA TRBV20-1 CSAVRTDTQYF TGCAGTGCCGTCCGCACAGATACGCAGTATTTT
NA TRBJ1-2 13 NA TRBV30 CAWSLPGAYGYTF TGTGCCTGGAGTCTCCCTGGGGCCTATGGCTACACCTTC
TRBD2 TRBJ2-3 16 NA TRBV9 CASSPGTSGVSDTQYF TGTGCCAGCAGCCCCGGGACTAGCGGGGTTTCGGATACGCAGTATTTT
TRBD2 TRBJ2-3 20 NA TRBV3-1/TRBV3-2 CASSQESPALLAGGTDTQYF TGTGCCAGCAGCCAAGAGTCCCCCGCATTACTAGCGGGAGGCACAGATACGCAGTATTTT
TRBD2 TRBJ2-1 18 NA TRBV4-1 CASSQDQGLADRGNEQFF TGCGCCAGCAGCCAAGATCAGGGACTAGCGGACAGGGGCAATGAGCAGTTCTTC
TRBD2 TRBJ2-1 14 NA TRBV3-1/TRBV3-2 CASSLSLSGNEQFF TGTGCCAGCAGCCTATCCCTTAGCGGGAATGAGCAGTTCTTC
NA TRBJ2-4 16 NA TRBV6-2/TRBV6-3 CASSRTQVLAKNIQYF TGTGCCAGCAGTCGTACACAGGTACTAGCCAAAAACATTCAGTACTTC
NA TRBJ1-3 16 once TRBV7-2 CASSSAPGTTGNTIYF TGTGCCAGCAGCTCCGCTCCCGGGACAACAGGAAACACCATATATTTT
NA TRBJ2-7 16 NA TRBV18 CASSPPGRINSYEQYF TGTGCCAGCTCACCACCGGGCAGGATAAACTCCTACGAGCAGTACTTC
TRBD1 TRBJ1-5 13 NA TRBV2 CASNRGLGQPQHF TGTGCCAGCAATAGGGGGCTGGGTCAGCCCCAGCATTTT
TRBD2 TRBJ2-7 16 NA TRBV3-1/TRBV3-2 CASSRGGFSFSYEQYF TGTGCCAGCAGCCGGGGGGGGTTTTCGTTCTCCTACGAGCAGTACTTC
TRBD1 TRBJ2-5 13 NA TRBV2 CASRGGSKETQYF TGTGCCAGCAGAGGGGGCAGCAAAGAGACCCAGTACTTC
NA TRBJ2-4 14 NA TRBV3-1/TRBV3-2 CASSQGLAKNIQYF TGTGCCAGCAGCCAAGGACTAGCCAAAAACATTCAGTACTTC
TRBD1 TRBJ1-2 13 NA TRBV28 CANQPEGGSGYTF TGTGCCAACCAGCCCGAAGGGGGCAGTGGCTACACCTTC
NA TRBJ1-2 12 few TRBV2 CASLDRNYGYTF TGTGCCAGCCTAGACAGAAACTATGGCTACACCTTC
TRBD2 TRBJ2-7 14 NA TRBV3-1/TRBV3-2 CASSQDWTSGRITF TGTGCCAGCAGCCAAGATTGGACTAGCGGGAGGATTACTTTC
TRBD1 TRBJ2-1 16 NA TRBV28 CASSSTGTGGWDEQFF TGTGCCAGCAGCTCAACCGGGACAGGGGGCTGGGATGAGCAGTTCTTC
NA TRBJ1-4 14 NA TRBV10-1 CASSEGSLNEKLFF TGCGCCAGCAGTGAGGGGAGCCTTAATGAAAAACTGTTTTTT
NA TRBJ1-1 15 NA TRBV19 CASSIHPGLGTEAFF TGTGCCAGTAGTATCCATCCAGGGCTGGGCACTGAAGCTTTCTTT
TRBD2 TRBJ2-3 16 NA TRBV6-2/TRBV6-3 CASSYPGLAATDTQYF TGTGCCAGCAGTTACCCGGGACTAGCGGCCACAGATACGCAGTATTTT
TRBD2 TRBJ2-2 16 NA TRBV9 CASSPRGAGFVGELFF TGTGCCAGCAGCCCAAGAGGAGCGGGATTTGTCGGGGAGCTGTTTTTT
NA TRBJ2-3 16 NA TRBV5-8 CASSSGTRPSTDTQYF TGTGCCAGCAGCTCCGGGACTCGACCTTCCACAGATACGCAGTATTTT
TRBD1 TRBJ2-3 14 NA TRBV10-2 CASSVTGGTDTQYF TGCGCCAGCAGTGTAACAGGGGGCACAGATACGCAGTATTTT
NA TRBJ2-3 16 NA TRBV24-1 CATSDLASGGTDTQYF TGTGCCACCAGTGATTTGGCAAGCGGTGGCACAGATACGCAGTATTTT
NA TRBJ1-2 12 NA TRBV30 CAWTDRPYGYTF TGTGCCTGGACTGACAGGCCCTATGGCTACACCTTC
NA TRBJ2-1 13 NA TRBV7-2 CASSLGTVNEQFF TGTGCCAGCAGCTTAGGGACAGTCAATGAGCAGTTCTTC
TRBD2 TRBJ2-1 16 NA TRBV7-9 CASSPRATSGYNEQFF TGTGCCAGCAGCCCTAGAGCGACTAGCGGTTACAATGAGCAGTTCTTC
TRBD1 TRBJ2-1 13 NA TRBV27 CASTQSRDRGQFF TGTGCCAGCACTCAGAGTAGGGACAGGGGGCAGTTCTTC
NA TRBJ1-2 14 NA TRBV18 CASSPDTGKGGYTF TGTGCCAGCTCACCCGATACAGGGAAGGGGGGCTACACCTTC
NA TRBJ2-7 14 NA TRBV4-3 CASSLGRASYEQYF TGCGCCAGCAGCCTCGGCAGGGCAAGCTACGAGCAGTACTTC